This entry features one T cell receptor beta chain sequence. The antigen is undetermined. TCRdb reprocessed the 5' RACE reads via MiXCR and lists one record per CDR3 protein. The table includes roughly 250,000 distinct CDR3 sequences, approximately 7% detected once. This sample is part of a study of identical twins. The study's findings and limits: In drawing conclusions, the study used cross-sectional statistical analysis and did not follow the same donors.

V lost 1 base, J lost 10 bases, and 12 bases stayed unmatched. The germline V gene has CDR1 MNHNS and CDR2 SASEGT. This CDR3 contains 17 residues. The data also belong to a second study, concerning yellow fever vaccine responses in identical twins.

This chain links TRBV6-1 with TRBJ2-3; 12 bases fit TRBD1. Sequenced input: memory (CD45RO+) T cells sorted from blood. This TCR was recovered from a woman aged 18-29 years in good health. CDR3: CASSEDWGQGARNAQYF. CDR3 nucleotide sequence: TGTGCCAGCAGTGAAGATTGGGGACAGGGGGCTCGGAATGCGCAGTATTTT.